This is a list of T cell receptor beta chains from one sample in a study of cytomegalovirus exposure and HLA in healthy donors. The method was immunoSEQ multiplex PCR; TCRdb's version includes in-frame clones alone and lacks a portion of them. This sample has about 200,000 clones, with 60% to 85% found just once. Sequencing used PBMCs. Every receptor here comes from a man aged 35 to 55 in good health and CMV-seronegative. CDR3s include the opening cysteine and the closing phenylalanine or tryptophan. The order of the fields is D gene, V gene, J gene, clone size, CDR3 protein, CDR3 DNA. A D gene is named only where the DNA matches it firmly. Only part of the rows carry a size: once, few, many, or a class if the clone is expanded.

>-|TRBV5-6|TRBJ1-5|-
CASSKLGGPEGNQPQHF
TGTGCCAGCAGTAAACTAGGTGGACCGGAGGGCAATCAGCCCCAGCATTTT
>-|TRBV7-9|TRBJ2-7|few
CASSSLTHHYEQYF
TGTGCCAGCAGCTCCCTGACTCACCACTACGAGCAGTACTTC
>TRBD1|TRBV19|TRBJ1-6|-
CASTPDRESSPLHF
TGTGCCAGTACCCCGGACAGGGAAAGTTCACCCCTCCACTTT
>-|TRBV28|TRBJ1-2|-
CASSLRGLGVSSYGYTF
TGTGCCAGCAGTTTACGGGGTCTTGGGGTCTCGAGCTATGGCTACACCTTC
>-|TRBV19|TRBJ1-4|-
CASSLGDRPGVANEKLFF
TGTGCCAGTTCTTTAGGGGACCGTCCGGGAGTAGCTAATGAAAAACTGTTTTTT
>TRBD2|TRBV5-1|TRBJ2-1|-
CASSLTSGTYNEQFF
TGCGCCAGCAGCCTGACTAGCGGGACTTACAATGAGCAGTTCTTC
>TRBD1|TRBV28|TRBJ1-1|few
CASSLTGRGTFF
TGTGCCAGCAGTTTGACAGGGCGTGGGACTTTCTTT
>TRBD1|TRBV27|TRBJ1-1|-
CASSLYPGQGVTEAFF
TGTGCCAGCAGTTTATATCCGGGACAGGGGGTGACTGAAGCTTTCTTT
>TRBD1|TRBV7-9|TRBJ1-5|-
CASGGGTGDQPQHF
TGTGCCAGCGGGGGGGGGACAGGGGACCAGCCCCAGCATTTT
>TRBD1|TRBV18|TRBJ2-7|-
CASSPPGTVEQYF
TGTGCCAGCTCACCACCCGGGACAGTCGAGCAGTACTTC
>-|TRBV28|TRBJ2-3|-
CASSFATSTDTQYF
TGTGCCAGCAGTTTTGCCACTAGCACAGATACGCAGTATTTT
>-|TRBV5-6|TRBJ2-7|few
CASSFGAGKRYEQYF
TGTGCCAGCAGCTTTGGGGCAGGGAAACGGTACGAGCAGTACTTC
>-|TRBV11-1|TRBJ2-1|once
CASSFPQRKPLSYNEQFF
TGTGCCAGCAGCTTCCCCCAGAGGAAGCCCCTCTCCTACAATGAGCAGTTCTTC
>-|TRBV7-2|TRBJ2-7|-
CASSLARRGEQYF
TGTGCCAGCAGCTTAGCAAGACGGGGGGAGCAGTACTTC
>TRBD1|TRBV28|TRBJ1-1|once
CASRSGTGNTEAFF
TGTGCCAGCAGGTCCGGGACAGGGAACACTGAAGCTTTCTTT
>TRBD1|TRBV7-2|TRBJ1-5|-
CASSLGQNQPQHF
TGTGCCAGCAGCCTGGGACAGAATCAGCCCCAGCATTTT
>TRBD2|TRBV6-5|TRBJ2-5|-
CASSSRGGGGTWTQYF
TGTGCCAGCAGTTCCCGGGGGGGCGGGGGGACTTGGACCCAGTACTTC
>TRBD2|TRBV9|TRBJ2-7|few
CASSVTSGGSYEQYF
TGTGCCAGCAGCGTAACTAGCGGGGGCTCCTACGAGCAGTACTTC
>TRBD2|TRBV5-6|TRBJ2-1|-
CASTHLLAGVDNEQFF
TGTGCTAGCACCCACCTCCTAGCGGGAGTCGACAATGAGCAGTTCTTC
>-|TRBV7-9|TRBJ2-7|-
CASSLGAHEQYF
TGTGCCAGCAGCTTAGGAGCTCACGAGCAGTACTTC
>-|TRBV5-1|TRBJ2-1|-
CASSLGANHEQFF
TGCGCCAGCAGCTTGGGGGCGAACCATGAGCAGTTCTTC
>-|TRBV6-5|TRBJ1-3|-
CASSFTPPGSGNTIYF
TGTGCCAGCAGTTTCACGCCCCCGGGATCTGGAAACACCATATATTTT
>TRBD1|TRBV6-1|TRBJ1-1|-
CASIRGPGTEAFF
TGTGCCAGTATCAGGGGGCCGGGGACTGAAGCTTTCTTT
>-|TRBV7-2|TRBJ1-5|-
CASSPGGAQGPQHF
TGTGCCAGCAGCCCTGGGGGCGCCCAGGGGCCCCAGCATTTT
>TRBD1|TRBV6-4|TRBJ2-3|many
CASSDSPGQGADTQYF
TGTGCCAGCAGTGACTCCCCGGGACAGGGGGCAGATACGCAGTATTTT
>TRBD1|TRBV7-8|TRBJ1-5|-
CASSPRQGNSNQPQHF
TGTGCCAGCAGCCCCAGACAGGGTAATAGCAATCAGCCCCAGCATTTT
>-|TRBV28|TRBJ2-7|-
CASSPGVYEQYF
TGTGCCAGCAGCCCAGGGGTCTACGAGCAGTACTTC
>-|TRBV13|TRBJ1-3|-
CASTERAGNTIYF
TGTGCCAGCACCGAGAGAGCAGGAAACACCATATATTTT